This entry concerns a single T cell receptor beta chain. The target of this receptor is not known. Germline and junction disagree at one end, which may indicate a read error. The library was obtained by the immunoSEQ multiplex PCR assay. The multiplex PCR relied on a mix of 60 forward primers for TCR Vbeta segments and 13 reverse primers for TCR Jbeta segments. The CDR3 region of rearranged TCR beta genes was amplified from genomic DNA by a multiplex PCR assay. Amplified TCR beta libraries were sequenced as 87-base-pair reads on the Illumina HiSeq System. The authors' pipeline ran thus. Across the 670 or so repertoires, a later analysis counted about 81 million unique TCR beta chains, 8.5 million to 12 million of which were shared by at least two donors. Raw reads were error-corrected and collapsed into unique sequences by a nearest-neighbor algorithm in which closely related sequences were merged to remove PCR and sequencing errors. CDR3 sequences were aligned to IMGT reference sequences to assign V, D and J gene segments. Each retained sequence needed at least a six-nucleotide match to both a V gene segment and a J gene segment. A rearrangement counted as productive if the CDR3 had no stop codons and remained in frame with V and J, and every other rearrangement counted as non-productive. Following IMGT convention, CDR3 was defined as the stretch from the second conserved V-encoded cysteine to the conserved J-encoded phenylalanine. The earlier analysis of 500 to 750 of the donors excluded any sequence lacking an unambiguous match to a single V gene segment. An earlier analysis of several hundred of the donors called V segments functional above 56.7% productive rearrangements and segregating when the between-donor standard deviation exceeded 5%. A statistical classification framework was built to diagnose cytomegalovirus status from the catalog of TCR beta chain sequences. In a later analysis, V and J genes were assigned by comparing TCR nucleotide sequences against IMGT/GENE-DB human TR gene sequences. Using the TCRdist pipeline, a later analysis assigned CDR3 sequences along with most-parsimonious VDJ recombination scenarios. A later analysis defined each TCR beta chain by its CDR3 amino acid sequence plus V-gene family, and excluded reads lacking a unique V-gene family. A later analysis removed 450 to 600 highly shared, low-generation-probability nucleotide sequences to deal with suspected cross-contamination and a sequencing artifact. In a later analysis, a clonal expansion index for each public chain was calculated from normalized within-repertoire ranks of inferred template counts. Generation probabilities in a later analysis came from a VDJ recombination model fitted to out-of-frame rearrangements, and those results were checked against IGoR. A later analysis scored TCR-TCR, TCR-HLA and TCR-CMV co-occurrence with hypergeometric tests, applying a repertoire-size bias correction to TCR pairs. To estimate false discovery rates, a later analysis permuted the HLA or CMV assignments 20 times. In a later analysis, co-occurring TCRs were grouped using DBSCAN, with TCRdist sequence similarity added in when clustering inside HLA-allele-positive subsets. Co-occurrence clustering excluded repertoires with fewer than 30,000 or more than 120,000 public chains, plus five with anomalous nucleotide sharing. TCRdb re-hosts the immuneACCESS table, in-frame sequences only. Its copies lack some clones; in the studies checked, an unresolved V gene accounts for under half of them, and the cause for the rest is not known. That table is the source of V, J and clone size, and D and trimming were worked out from the DNA. The sample includes 160,000 or so clones, with roughly three quarters observed a single time. Roughly 10% of the sample goes to the ten largest clones.

Sequences SEHNR (CDR1) and FQNEAQ (CDR2) are obtained from the germline V gene (reference sequence). From its cysteine to its phenylalanine, the CDR3 spans 16 amino acids. CDR3 DNA only is kept here, 48 bases in frame from base 1. These data come from a study of cytomegalovirus exposure and HLA in healthy donors (dated by TCRdb to 2016 to 2017). With regard to the full study: In an earlier analysis of 550 to 750 of the donors, approximately 300 Gb of sequence data and roughly 100 million unique TCR beta sequences from about 180 million T cells were reported. About 280 gigabases of sequencing data and 80 million or so unique TCR sequences were included in an early release covering several hundred HLA-typed donors. Among the roughly 390 genotyped donors, approximately 77% belonged to the genetic ancestry cluster associated with self-reported Caucasian donors. The study aimed to test whether cataloging public T cell receptors could reveal signatures of past pathogen exposure. The T cell repertoires of under 750 subjects were profiled by immunosequencing and related to cytomegalovirus serostatus. In addition to the first cohort of around 670 subjects, a separate validation cohort of 130 or so different subjects was used. The study combined high-throughput TCR immunosequencing, statistical association of individual TCRs with disease status, and machine learning to predict cytomegalovirus infection status. In a later analysis, previously published TCR beta repertoires from 670 or so donors were re-analyzed and high-resolution HLA genotyping was added so that TCR occurrence patterns could be studied. The later analysis used no new phenotypic data to find candidate immune exposures, relying instead on TCR beta sequences and their occurrence across donors. In an earlier analysis of more than 550 of the donors, high-throughput TCR beta sequencing was used to judge whether each TCR beta V gene segment behaved as functional or pseudogenic. Donor age, sex, ethnicity and CMV serostatus were compiled alongside the repertoire data. A later genetic analysis used genome-wide SNP genotypes for about three fifths of the 666 donors, treating that subset as a discovery cohort. All discovery cohort repertoires had been generated using a single sequencing platform. Class I and class II HLA loci were covered by the typing at four-digit resolution. Typing coverage differed by locus: A, B, C, DRB1 and DQB1 were typed in about 620-630 donors, DQA1 in about 560, DPA1 in around 600, and DPB1 in around 440. Roughly five DR-DQ haplotypes were handled as single units for association and clustering because linkage in the cohort was strong. On average, around 230,000 unique TCR beta nucleotide sequences were sequenced per donor among about 400 genotyped donors of the cohort, with 15% to 20% of those sequences being non-productive. Overall results and qualifications from the work: In a later analysis, some 18,000 TCR beta sequences were associated with specific HLA alleles at a false discovery rate of 0.05. Compared with equally common non-associated chains, HLA-associated TCR beta chains in a later analysis were more clonally expanded and had lower generation probabilities. In a later analysis, the rate of TCR association differed among HLA loci, with DRB1 alleles having the most associated TCRs and HLA-C alleles having the fewest. A cluster of highly shared sequence variants was judged likely to be a technical artifact of the sequencing pipeline. In a later genetic analysis, fewer N-insertions in productive TCRs were reported among donors in an Asian-associated ancestry cluster than the roughly 670-donor mean. The study listed 150 to 200 TCR beta chains as associated with cytomegalovirus. A further reported finding was that TCR beta sequences accurately predicted the HLA-A and HLA-B alleles for most subjects in the first cohort. In an earlier analysis of 450 to 750 of the donors, most TCR beta V segments appeared in productive rearrangements about 90% or about 30% of the time, broadly matching IMGT annotations. Roughly uniform sequencing depth across donors was assumed in presence/absence analyses, although this assumption may not hold. The cohort was sequenced for TCR beta chains only, and without alpha or paired-chain data the features that could be detected were limited. In vitro tests confirmed that a few of the cytomegalovirus-associated TCR beta chains recognize cytomegalovirus antigens. Correlated functional status among segregating V segments might be attributable to linkage disequilibrium, but an unknown experimental factor could not be ruled out. CMV serostatus was the only immune exposure information available for the cohort. The 87-base-pair reads could not distinguish some IMGT-functional V segments, including TRBV6-2 and TRBV6-3, so those segments were excluded. Several of the top co-occurrence clusters appeared to be linked to parvovirus B19, influenza, CMV and Epstein-Barr virus, according to a later analysis. The classifier was reported to diagnose cytomegalovirus status with high specificity and sensitivity in both the original and validation cohorts. Because HLA typing was missing for some donors at each locus, association tests included only the typed subset. The authors suggested that the approach could potentially be generalized to other disease states and immunological phenotypes. Most TCR sequences were observed very rarely across donors, whereas some public TCRs were present in many individuals. Most CMV-associated TCR beta chains appeared to be HLA-restricted in a later analysis, and the HLA associations seemed to be driven largely by CMV exposure. When HLA alleles, especially DR and DQ, strongly co-occurred, TCR associations were difficult to assign to individual alleles. A later genetic analysis associated a missense DCLRE1C variant with V-gene and J-gene trimming of TCR beta chains, and an independent cohort replicated the association. The earlier analysis of fewer than 750 of the donors excluded some 15 rarely observed V segments, including chromosome 9 orphons, because counts were too low.

The cohort was made up of under 800 healthy bone marrow donors. All cohort members were sampled while nominally healthy, although unrecorded immune exposures were likely present. The donor was CMV seropositive and was included in the group of 250 to 300 seropositive cohort members. Each donor provided a peripheral blood sample, and peripheral blood mononuclear cells were used for TCR beta sequencing. Genomic DNA was extracted from the blood cell samples with the Qiagen DNeasy Blood Extraction Kit. The source material was PBMCs. This TCR derives from a man between 18 and 35 years old in good health and CMV-seropositive. Recombination connected TRBV7-9 to TRBJ2-5, and TRBD2 aligns with 14 junction nucleotides. The bases read TGTGCCGGCAGCTCGGGACTAGCGGGAGTGAGTGAGACCCAGTACTTC. Its product reads: CAGSSGLAGVSETQYF.